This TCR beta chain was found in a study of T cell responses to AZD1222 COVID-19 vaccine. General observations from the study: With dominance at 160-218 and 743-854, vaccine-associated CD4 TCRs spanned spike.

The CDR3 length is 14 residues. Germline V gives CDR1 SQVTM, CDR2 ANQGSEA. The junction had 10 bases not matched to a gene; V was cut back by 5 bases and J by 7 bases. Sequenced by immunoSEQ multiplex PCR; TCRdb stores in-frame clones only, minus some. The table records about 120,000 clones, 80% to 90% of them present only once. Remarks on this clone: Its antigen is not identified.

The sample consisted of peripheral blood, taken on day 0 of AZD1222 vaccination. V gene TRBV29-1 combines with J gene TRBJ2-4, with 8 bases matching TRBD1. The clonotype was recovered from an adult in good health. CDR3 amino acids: CSVLFRTGPNIQYF. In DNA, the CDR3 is TGCAGCGTTTTGTTCCGGACAGGGCCCAACATTCAGTACTTC.